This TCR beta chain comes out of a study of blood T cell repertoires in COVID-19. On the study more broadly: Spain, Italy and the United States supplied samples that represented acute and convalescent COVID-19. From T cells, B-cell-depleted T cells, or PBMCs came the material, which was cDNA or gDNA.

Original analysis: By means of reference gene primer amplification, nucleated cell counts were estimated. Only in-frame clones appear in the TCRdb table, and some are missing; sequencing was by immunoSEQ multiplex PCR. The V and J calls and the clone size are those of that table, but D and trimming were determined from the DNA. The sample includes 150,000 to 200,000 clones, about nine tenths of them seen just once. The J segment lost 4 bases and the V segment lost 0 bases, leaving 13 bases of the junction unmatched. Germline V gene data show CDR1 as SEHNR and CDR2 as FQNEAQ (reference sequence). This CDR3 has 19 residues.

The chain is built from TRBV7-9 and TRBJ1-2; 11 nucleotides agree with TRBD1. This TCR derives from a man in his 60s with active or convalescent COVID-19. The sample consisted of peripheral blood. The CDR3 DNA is TGTGCCAGCAGCTTAGCGCGCATAGGGACAGGGGGAAAGGGCTATGGCTACACCTTC. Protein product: CASSLARIGTGGKGYGYTF.